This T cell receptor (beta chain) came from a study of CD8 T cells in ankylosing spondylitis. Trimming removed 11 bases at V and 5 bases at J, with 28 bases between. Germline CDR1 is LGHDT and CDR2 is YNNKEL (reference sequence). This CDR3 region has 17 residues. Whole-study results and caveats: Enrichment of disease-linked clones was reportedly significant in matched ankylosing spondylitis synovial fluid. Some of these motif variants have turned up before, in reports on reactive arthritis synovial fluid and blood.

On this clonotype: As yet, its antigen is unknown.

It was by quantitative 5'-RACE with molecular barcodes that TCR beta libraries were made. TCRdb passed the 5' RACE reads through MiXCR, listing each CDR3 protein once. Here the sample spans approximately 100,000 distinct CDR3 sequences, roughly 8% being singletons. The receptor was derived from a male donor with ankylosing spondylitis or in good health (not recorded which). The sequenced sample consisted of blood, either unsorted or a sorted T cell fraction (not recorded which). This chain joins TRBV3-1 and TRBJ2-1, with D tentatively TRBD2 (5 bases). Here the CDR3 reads CACTQDWIASHHNEQFF. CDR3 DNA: TGTGCCTGCACCCAAGATTGGATAGCGTCACACCACAATGAGCAGTTCTTC.